The entry below gives a single TCR beta chain sequence along with its context. The germline V gene encodes CDR1 LGHDT and CDR2 YNNKEL (reference sequence). The CDR3 extends over 15 amino acids. J was trimmed by 9 bases and V by 4 bases; bases with no gene match: 13. The data are from a study of blood T cell repertoires in COVID-19. Study-wide context: The study drew acute and convalescent COVID-19 samples from the United States, Italy and Spain. Sample material is recorded as cDNA or gDNA derived from T cells, B-cell-depleted T cells, or PBMCs.

The authors' processing: Nucleated cell number was recorded as an estimate derived from reference gene primer amplification. Data came from immunoSEQ multiplex PCR; TCRdb stores just in-frame clones and leaves some out. V, J and clone size derive from that table, while D and trimming were established from the DNA sequence. The table includes tens of thousands of clones, roughly 85% detected once. The specimen was peripheral blood. The genes are TRBV3-1 (or the pseudogene TRBV3-2) and TRBJ2-5; 8 bases are shared with TRBD2. The sequence derives from an older woman with active COVID-19. CDR3 region: CASSPPGLVEGAQYF. DNA for the CDR3: TGTGCCAGCAGCCCGCCGGGACTAGTTGAAGGGGCCCAGTACTTC.